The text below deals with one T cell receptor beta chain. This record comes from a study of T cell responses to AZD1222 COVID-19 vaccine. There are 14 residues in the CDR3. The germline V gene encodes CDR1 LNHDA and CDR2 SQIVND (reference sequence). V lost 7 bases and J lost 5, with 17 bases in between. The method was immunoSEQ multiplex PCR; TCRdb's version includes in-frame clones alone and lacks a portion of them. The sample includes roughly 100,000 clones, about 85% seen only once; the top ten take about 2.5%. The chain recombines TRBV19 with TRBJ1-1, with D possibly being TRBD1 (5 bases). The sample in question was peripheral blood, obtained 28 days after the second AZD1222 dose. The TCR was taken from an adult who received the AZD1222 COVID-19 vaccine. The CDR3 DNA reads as TGTGCCAGTATGAACGGGGACGCGCGGACTGAAGCTTTCTTT. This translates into CASMNGDARTEAFF. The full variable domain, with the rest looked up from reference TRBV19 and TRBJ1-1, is DGGITQSPKYLFRKEGQNVTLSCEQNLNHDAMYWYRQDPGQGLRLIYYSQIVNDFQKGDIAEGYSVSREKKESFPLTVTSAQKNPTAFYLCASMNGDARTEAFFGQGTRLTVV.